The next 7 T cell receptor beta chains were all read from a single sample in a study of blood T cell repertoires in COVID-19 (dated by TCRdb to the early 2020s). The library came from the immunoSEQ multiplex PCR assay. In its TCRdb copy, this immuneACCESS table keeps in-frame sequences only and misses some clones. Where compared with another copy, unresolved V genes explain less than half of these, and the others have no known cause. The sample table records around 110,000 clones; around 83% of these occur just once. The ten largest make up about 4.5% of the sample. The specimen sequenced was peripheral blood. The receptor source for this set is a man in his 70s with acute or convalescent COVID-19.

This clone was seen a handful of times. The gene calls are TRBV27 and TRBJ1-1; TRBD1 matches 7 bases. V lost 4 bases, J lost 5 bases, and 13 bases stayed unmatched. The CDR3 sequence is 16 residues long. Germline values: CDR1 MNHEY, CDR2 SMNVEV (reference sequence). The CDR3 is CASSSPLQGLRTEAFF. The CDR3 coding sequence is TGTGCCAGCAGTTCCCCCCTACAGGGGTTGAGGACTGAAGCTTTCTTT.

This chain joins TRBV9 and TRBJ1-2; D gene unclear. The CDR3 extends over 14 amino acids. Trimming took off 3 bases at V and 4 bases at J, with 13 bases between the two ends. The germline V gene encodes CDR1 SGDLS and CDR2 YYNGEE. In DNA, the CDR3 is TGTGCCAGCAGCGAAGAGGAAATTCTCTATGGCTACACCTTC. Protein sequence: CASSEEEILYGYTF.

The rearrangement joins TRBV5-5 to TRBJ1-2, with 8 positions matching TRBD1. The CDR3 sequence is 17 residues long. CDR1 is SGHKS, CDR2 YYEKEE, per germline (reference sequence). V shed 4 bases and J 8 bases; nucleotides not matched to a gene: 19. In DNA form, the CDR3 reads TGTGCCAGCAGCCTCATGACAGGGGCCCGGGTGGGTGCGGGCTACACCTTC. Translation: CASSLMTGARVGAGYTF. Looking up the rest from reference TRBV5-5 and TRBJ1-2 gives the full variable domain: DAGVTQSPTHLIKTRGQQVTLRCSPISGHKSVSWYQQVLGQGPQFIFQYYEKEERGRGNFPDRFSARQFPNYSSELNVNALLLGDSALYLCASSLMTGARVGAGYTFGSGTRLTVV.

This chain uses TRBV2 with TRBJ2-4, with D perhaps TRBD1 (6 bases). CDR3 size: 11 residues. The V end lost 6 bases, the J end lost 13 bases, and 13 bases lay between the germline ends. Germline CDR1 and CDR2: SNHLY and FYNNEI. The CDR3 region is CASRSGQVQYF. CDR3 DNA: TGTGCCAGCAGATCGGGACAAGTCCAGTACTTC.

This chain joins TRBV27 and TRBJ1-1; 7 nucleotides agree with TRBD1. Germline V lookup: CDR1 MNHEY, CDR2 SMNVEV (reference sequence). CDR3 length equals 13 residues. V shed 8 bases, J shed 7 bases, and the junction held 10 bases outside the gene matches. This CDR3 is CASGVTGDVEAFF. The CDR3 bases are TGTGCCAGCGGGGTAACAGGGGACGTTGAAGCTTTCTTT.

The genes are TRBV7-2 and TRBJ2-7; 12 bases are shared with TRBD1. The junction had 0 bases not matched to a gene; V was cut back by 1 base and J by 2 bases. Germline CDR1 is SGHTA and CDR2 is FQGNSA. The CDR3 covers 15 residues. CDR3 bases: TGTGCCAGCAGCTTAGGGGACAGGGGGCCCTACGAGCAGTACTTC. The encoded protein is CASSLGDRGPYEQYF. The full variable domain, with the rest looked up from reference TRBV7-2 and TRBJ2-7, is GAGVSQSPSNKVTEKGKDVELRCDPISGHTALYWYRQSLGQGLEFLIYFQGNSAPDKSGLPSDRFSAERTGGSVSTLTIQRTQQEDSAVYLCASSLGDRGPYEQYFGPGTRLTVT.

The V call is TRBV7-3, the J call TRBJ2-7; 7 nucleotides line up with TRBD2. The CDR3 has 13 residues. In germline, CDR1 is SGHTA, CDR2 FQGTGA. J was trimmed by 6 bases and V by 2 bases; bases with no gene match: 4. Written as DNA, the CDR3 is TGTGCCAGCAGCTTAGGACTAGGCCGCGAGCAGTACTTC. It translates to CASSLGLGREQYF.